The rows below give T cell receptor beta chains drawn from one sample of a study of CD8 T cells in ankylosing spondylitis. TCRdb re-called the 5' RACE reads through MiXCR, storing one row per CDR3 protein. Here the sample spans some 250,000 distinct CDR3 sequences, more than 20% being singletons. Sequences were obtained from blood, either unsorted or a sorted T cell fraction (not recorded which). The receptors derive from a male donor with ankylosing spondylitis or in good health (not recorded which). Both conserved end residues are part of each CDR3. D genes are given only for firm matches. The size of a clone is reported for some rows only, either as once, few or many, or as a class for expanded clones.

v_call	j_call	d_call	clone_size	cdr3_nt	cdr3_aa
TRBV23-1	TRBJ2-1	.	.	TGCGCCAGCAGTCAGCGGGGCACAGGGTTGAAACACAATGAGCAGTTCTTC	CASSQRGTGLKHNEQFF
TRBV20-1	TRBJ2-1	TRBD1	.	TGCAGTGCTACGGGACAGGGGCAGGGTGAGCAGTTCTTC	CSATGQGQGEQFF
TRBV6-4	TRBJ2-2	.	few	TGTGCCAGCAGCAAGGGACTGGACGGGGAGCTGTTTTTT	CASSKGLDGELFF
TRBV7-8	TRBJ2-3	.	many	TGTGCCAGCAGCTTAGGAGGGGGGTTTACCACAGATACGCAGTATTTT	CASSLGGGFTTDTQYF
TRBV29-1	TRBJ1-2	.	few	TGCAGCGCGATTAGAGGTGATGGCTACACCTTC	CSAIRGDGYTF
TRBV6-1	TRBJ1-6	TRBD1	few	TGTGCCAGCCGGACAGGGCCCTCGACACCCCTCCACTTT	CASRTGPSTPLHF
TRBV20-1	TRBJ1-1	.	.	TGCAGTGCCTCCGCGGGGGCGGCTGAAGCTTTCTTT	CSASAGAAEAFF
TRBV6-1	TRBJ2-7	.	few	TGTGCCAGCACCACCGACAGCCTCTCCTACGAGCAGTACTTC	CASTTDSLSYEQYF
TRBV5-1	TRBJ2-3	.	many	TGCGCCAGCCGCCCAACCGGACAGAGCACAGATACGCAGTATTTT	CASRPTGQSTDTQYF
TRBV12-3/TRBV12-4	TRBJ1-2	TRBD1	.	TGTGCCAGCAGTTTATTGGGACAGGCCCCACGTGGCTACACCTTC	CASSLLGQAPRGYTF
TRBV6-5	TRBJ2-3	.	few	TGTGCCAGCAGTTACCGTTTTGAGGCAGATACGCAGTATTTT	CASSYRFEADTQYF
TRBV11-2	TRBJ2-1	.	.	TGTGCCAGCAGTGGGACCACACAGACCGAGCAGTTCTTC	CASSGTTQTEQFF
TRBV10-3	TRBJ2-7	.	.	TGTGCCATCAGTGATAGGGACTACGAGCAGTACTTC	CAISDRDYEQYF
TRBV6-2/TRBV6-3	TRBJ2-3	TRBD2	.	TGTGCCAGCAGTTATCGGACTAGCGGGAAAGATACGCAGTATTTT	CASSYRTSGKDTQYF
TRBV10-1	TRBJ2-3	TRBD1	few	TGCGCCAGCAGCCGGGACAGGGTATTTGATACGCAGTATTTT	CASSRDRVFDTQYF
TRBV12-3/TRBV12-4	TRBJ2-1	.	few	TGTGCCAGCAGTTACCTGGGGGGCAATGAGCAGTTCTTC	CASSYLGGNEQFF
TRBV6-1	TRBJ1-1	.	many	TGTGCCAGCAGGCGGGGGGGCATGGGCACTGAAGCTTTCTTT	CASRRGGMGTEAFF
TRBV28	TRBJ1-4	TRBD1	few	TGTGCCAGCAGGTGGACAGGGGAAGAAAAACTGTTTTTT	CASRWTGEEKLFF
TRBV10-3	TRBJ2-7	.	few	TGTGCCATCATGCCTCCAAAGACCAACGAGCAGTACTTC	CAIMPPKTNEQYF
TRBV27	TRBJ2-7	.	.	TGTGCCAGCAGTTTATCCGCCGTAAGCTCCTACGAGCAGTACTTC	CASSLSAVSSYEQYF
TRBV12-3/TRBV12-4	TRBJ2-3	.	many	TGTGCCACCTCCGGCGGGGAAGATACGCAGTATTTT	CATSGGEDTQYF
TRBV10-2	TRBJ1-5	TRBD1	.	TGCGCCAGCAGTGCATTGACAGGGGTAGAGGATCAGCCCCAGCATTTT	CASSALTGVEDQPQHF
TRBV6-1	TRBJ1-2	TRBD1	.	TGTGCCAGCAAGATAACGGGACAGGGATACTATGGCTACACCTTC	CASKITGQGYYGYTF
TRBV20-1	TRBJ2-7	TRBD1	many	TGCAGTGCCCCCAGGGGGAATCGATACGAGCAGTACTTC	CSAPRGNRYEQYF
TRBV20-1	TRBJ1-5	.	.	TGCAGTGCTAGAGAGGGCGGGAATCAGCCCCAGCATTTT	CSAREGGNQPQHF
TRBV12-3/TRBV12-4	TRBJ1-2	.	.	TGTGCCAGCAAAGGGGGAGACTATGGCTACACCTTC	CASKGGDYGYTF
TRBV29-1	TRBJ2-5	.	few	TGCAGCGTTGCCAGGGCGCGGGGCGAGACCCAGTACTTC	CSVARARGETQYF
TRBV29-1	TRBJ2-3	.	.	TGCAGCGTTGTGGGGGGAGACACAGATACGCAGTATTTT	CSVVGGDTDTQYF
TRBV28	TRBJ2-5	TRBD2	few	TGTGCCAGCAGTCAAGGGACTAGCTTGGAGACCCAGTACTTC	CASSQGTSLETQYF
TRBV5-1	TRBJ1-2	.	many	TGCGCCAGCAGCTTCGGGTATGGCTACACCTTC	CASSFGYGYTF
TRBV7-9	TRBJ2-2	TRBD1	.	TGTGCCACAGGCAAGGGGGCCGATCGGACCGGGGAGCTGTTTTTT	CATGKGADRTGELFF